Below are 23 T cell receptor beta chains sequenced from a single sample in a study of cytomegalovirus exposure and HLA in healthy donors. Amplification used 60 Vbeta primers and 13 Jbeta primers. The method was immunoSEQ multiplex PCR; TCRdb's version includes in-frame clones alone and lacks a portion of them. The sample holds approximately 120,000 clones; 77% are singletons and the top ten take 10% to 15%. Material: PBMCs. These receptor sequences come from a middle-aged woman in good health and CMV-seropositive.

The V gene is TRBV6-1, the J gene TRBJ1-1; TRBD1 agrees at 7 bases. V lost 2 bases and J lost 2; bases outside the gene matches: 5. The CDR3 is 15 amino acids. Per the germline V gene, CDR1 is MNHNS and CDR2 is SASEGT. Here the CDR3 reads CASSERGGRNTEAFF. The DNA of the CDR3 is TGTGCCAGCAGTGAACGAGGGGGCCGAAACACTGAAGCTTTCTTT.

This clone has a handful of counts. The chain is built from TRBV19 and TRBJ2-1, with 7 nucleotides matching TRBD2. Germline values: CDR1 LNHDA, CDR2 SQIVND (reference sequence). The CDR3 is made up of 14 amino acids. Trimming removed 7 bases from V and 7 bases from J; junction bases left unmatched: 10. This CDR3 is CASTTSIDSNEQFF. In nucleotides, the CDR3 is TGTGCCAGTACGACTAGCATTGACTCTAATGAGCAGTTCTTC.

V gene TRBV7-9 combines with J gene TRBJ2-5, with 9 bases that match TRBD1. The V segment lost 6 bases and the J segment 4 bases; nucleotides outside the gene matches: 3. Per the germline V gene, CDR1 is SEHNR and CDR2 is FQNEAQ (reference sequence). The CDR3 has 13 amino acids. CDR3 DNA: TGTGCCAGCAGAAGACAGGGGGTAGAGACCCAGTACTTC. Translated, it gives CASRRQGVETQYF.

This clone was counted between two and nine times. The chain combines TRBV10-2 with TRBJ1-3, with D uncertain. The CDR3 consists of 15 residues. Germline V CDR1 and CDR2: WSHSY, SAAADI. Trimming shortened V by 3 bases and J by 4 bases, and 13 bases separated the two germline ends. The CDR3 spells CASSDGTTWGNTIYF. DNA for the CDR3: TGCGCCAGCAGTGACGGCACTACCTGGGGAAACACCATATATTTT.

The V gene is TRBV27, the J gene TRBJ1-5, with D possibly TRBD1 on 5 matching bases. The CDR3 consists of 15 residues. V lost 4 bases and J 2 bases, leaving 12 bases between the germline ends. Germline V gene lookup returns CDR1 MNHEY and CDR2 SMNVEV (reference sequence). CDR3 nucleotide sequence: TGTGCCAGCAGTTCCTTGGGGCAGGGCAATCAGCCCCAGCATTTT. Encoded protein: CASSSLGQGNQPQHF.

V is TRBV18 and J is TRBJ2-7; 9 bases are a match to TRBD2. The ends lost 3 bases at V and 2 bases at J; junction bases unmatched: 5. The CDR3 runs to 15 residues. The germline V gene encodes CDR1 KGHSH and CDR2 LQKENI. CDR3 DNA: TGTGCCAGCTCACCGCAGCGGGAGGCTACCTACGAGCAGTACTTC. This codes for CASSPQREATYEQYF. The whole variable domain, filled in from reference TRBV18 and TRBJ2-7, reads NAGVMQNPRHLVRRRGQEARLRCSPMKGHSHVYWYRQLPEEGLKFMVYLQKENIIDESGMPKERFSAEFPKEGPSILRIQQVVRGDSAAYFCASSPQREATYEQYFGPGTRLTVT.

CDR3 coding DNA: TGTGCCAGCAGGGGGAGGACAGGGAATCAGCCCCAGCATTTT. It yields the protein CASRGRTGNQPQHF. The chain couples TRBV6-5 to TRBJ1-5; TRBD1 matches at 8 bases. CDR3 length: 14 amino acids. The V segment lost 6 bases and the J segment 4 bases; nucleotides outside the gene matches: 5. Per the germline V gene, CDR1 is MNHEY and CDR2 is SVGAGI.

V is TRBV29-1 and J is TRBJ1-6, with 8 bases lining up with TRBD1. Trimming at V came to 4 bases and at J to 7 bases, leaving 3 bases not matched to a gene. The CDR3 consists of 13 residues. Per the germline V gene, CDR1 is SQVTM and CDR2 is ANQGSEA. DNA for the CDR3: TGCAGCGTTGGGACAGGGAACAATTCACCCCTCCACTTT. Protein: CSVGTGNNSPLHF. The whole variable domain, filled in from reference TRBV29-1 and TRBJ1-6, reads SAVISQKPSRDICQRGTSLTIQCQVDSQVTMMFWYRQQPGQSLTLIATANQGSEATYESGFVIDKFPISRPNLTFSTLTVSNMSPEDSSIYLCSVGTGNNSPLHFGNGTRLTVT.

The genes are TRBV14 and TRBJ2-1, with D tentatively TRBD1 (6 bases). The CDR3 is 13 amino acids. The germline V and J ends were trimmed by 0 bases and 6 bases, with 6 bases remaining between them. Germline V CDR1 and CDR2: SGHDN, FVKESK. The CDR3 DNA follows: TGTGCCAGCAGCCAAGAAGGGGGCAATGAGCAGTTCTTC. It is translated as CASSQEGGNEQFF.

This clone showed up just once. The V gene is TRBV1, the J gene TRBJ2-1; the table names TRBD2, a call not compared with the DNA. TRBV1 is shown as a pseudogene. The CDR3 has 17 residues. The CDR3 nucleotides read TGCACCAGCAGCCAAGAGGGGAGCGGGAGATTGGGCAATGAGCAGTTCTTC. Protein sequence: CTSSQEGSGRLGNEQFF.

V gene TRBV29-1 combines with J gene TRBJ1-5; 10 bases align to TRBD1. CDR1 is SQVTM, CDR2 ANQGSEA, per germline. This CDR3 is 13 amino acids long. V gave up 2 bases and J gave up 6 bases; unmatched junction bases: 1. CDR3: CSVERDRGQPQHF. The CDR3 coding sequence is TGCAGCGTTGAAAGGGACAGGGGTCAGCCCCAGCATTTT.

Only a few counts were recorded for this clone. This chain links TRBV9 with TRBJ2-7; 10 bases map to TRBD1. Trimming cost V 0 bases and J 7 bases; bases outside gene matches: 7. Germline V CDR1 and CDR2: SGDLS, YYNGEE. This CDR3 is built from 15 residues. Here the CDR3 DNA reads TGTGCCAGCAGCGTAGTTGGGACAGGGGAAGGGGAGCAGTACTTC. Translating gives CASSVVGTGEGEQYF.

The V gene is TRBV10-3, the J gene TRBJ2-7; a possible D gene is TRBD1 (6 bases). The germline V gene has CDR1 ENHRY and CDR2 SYGVKD. CDR3 size: 13 residues. Trimming pared 7 bases from V and 4 bases from J, leaving 14 bases between. Written as DNA, the CDR3 is TGTGCCATCAAAGGGGGAACAGTTTACGAGCAGTACTTC. This translates into CAIKGGTVYEQYF.

This sequence joins TRBV6-1 and TRBJ1-4; D is uncertain. Germline CDR1 is MNHNS and CDR2 is SASEGT. The CDR3 spans 12 residues. The V and J ends lost 2 bases and 11 bases respectively, with 9 bases between them. CDR3 in amino acids: CASSELEGKLFF. The CDR3, as DNA: TGTGCCAGCAGTGAACTCGAGGGCAAACTGTTTTTT.

The chain couples TRBV9 to TRBJ2-2; TRBD2 aligns across 7 bases. The CDR3 contains 18 residues. Unmatched junction bases numbered 14, after V lost 0 bases and J lost 6 bases. CDR1 is SGDLS, CDR2 YYNGEE, per germline. This chain's CDR3 is CASSVGGRAGYFAGELFF. The DNA of the CDR3 is TGTGCCAGCAGCGTAGGGGGGAGGGCCGGTTATTTCGCCGGGGAGCTGTTTTTT. The full variable domain, in which reference TRBV9 and TRBJ2-2 provide the parts outside the CDR3, is DSGVTQTPKHLITATGQRVTLRCSPRSGDLSVYWYQQSLDQGLQFLIQYYNGEERAKGNILERFSAQQFPDLHSELNLSSLELGDSALYFCASSVGGRAGYFAGELFFGEGSRLTVL.

The chain is built from TRBV7-9 and TRBJ1-4; the match to TRBD1 covers 7 bases. Germline loops: CDR1 SEHNR, CDR2 FQNEAQ (reference sequence). The V gene end was trimmed by 5 bases and the J gene end by 7 bases; junction bases not matched to a gene: 4. This CDR3 has 13 amino acids. The CDR3 sequence is CASSTTGTEKLFF. CDR3 bases: TGTGCCAGCAGCACGACAGGGACTGAAAAACTGTTTTTT.

The CDR3 loop is CASSEARGSTNEKLFF. DNA of the CDR3: TGTGCCAGCAGTGAAGCGAGGGGGTCGACTAATGAAAAACTGTTTTTT. The V call is TRBV6-1, the J call TRBJ1-4, with a weak D call TRBD1 (6 bases). CDR3 length: 16 residues. The germline CDR1 and CDR2 sequences are MNHNS and SASEGT. Trimming took 0 bases from V and 2 from J, leaving 10 bases between them.

Note on this clone: The identical CDR3 is also encoded by other nucleotide sequences in the sample. The chain has TRBV28 and TRBJ2-2; 7 bases match TRBD1. This CDR3 comprises 16 residues. From germline, CDR1 is MDHEN and CDR2 SYDVKM. V lost 5 bases to trimming and J lost 0 bases; unmatched junction nucleotides: 6. The CDR3 here is CASSPGDSSNTGELFF. CDR3 nucleotide sequence: TGTGCCAGCAGTCCTGGGGACAGTTCGAACACCGGGGAGCTGTTTTTT.

The V gene is TRBV7-6, the J gene TRBJ2-2; D remains ambiguous. Per the germline V gene, CDR1 is SGHVS and CDR2 is FNYEAQ. CDR3 length equals 16 residues. V was cut by 5 bases and J by 5 bases, with 18 bases left in between. CDR3 coding DNA: TGTGCCAGCAGCACCCCTACCGGGTCTAAAACCGGGGAGCTGTTTTTT. This encodes CASSTPTGSKTGELFF.

This chain uses TRBV6-5 with TRBJ2-2; 9 bases agree with TRBD2. V gave up 4 bases and J gave up 7 bases; unmatched junction bases: 7. In germline, CDR1 is MNHEY, CDR2 SVGAGI. The CDR3 extends over 15 amino acids. In DNA, the CDR3 is TGTGCCAGCAGTTCCGCGGGAGGGTGGCACGGGGAGCTGTTTTTT. This translates into CASSSAGGWHGELFF.

This chain joins TRBV5-1 and TRBJ2-7, with 8 bases that match TRBD2. Per germline, CDR1 SGHRS and CDR2 YFSETQ. The J segment lost 0 bases and the V segment lost 5 bases, leaving 7 bases of the junction unmatched. This CDR3 region has 15 residues. CDR3: CASSSGGGLSYEQYF. The CDR3 nucleotides read TGCGCCAGCAGTTCGGGGGGGGGTCTCTCCTACGAGCAGTACTTC.

The V and J genes are TRBV5-6 and TRBJ1-1; 11 bases map to TRBD1. This CDR3 has 16 amino acids. Germline CDR1 is SGHDT and CDR2 is YYEEEE. V was pared by 4 bases and J by 3 bases, with 8 bases of the junction left unmatched. CDR3 loop: CASSPGTGGMDTEAFF. In DNA form, the CDR3 reads TGTGCCAGCAGCCCGGGGACAGGGGGTATGGACACTGAAGCTTTCTTT.

V and J are TRBV27 and TRBJ2-7; possibly TRBD2 for D (7 bases). Looked up from germline, CDR1 is MNHEY and CDR2 is SMNVEV (reference sequence). V was clipped by 4 bases and J by 2 bases, with 18 bases between them. This CDR3 has 16 residues. DNA of the CDR3: TGTGCCAGCAGTTCGCGGGGGCCCTCATCTACCTACGAGCAGTACTTC. As protein: CASSSRGPSSTYEQYF.